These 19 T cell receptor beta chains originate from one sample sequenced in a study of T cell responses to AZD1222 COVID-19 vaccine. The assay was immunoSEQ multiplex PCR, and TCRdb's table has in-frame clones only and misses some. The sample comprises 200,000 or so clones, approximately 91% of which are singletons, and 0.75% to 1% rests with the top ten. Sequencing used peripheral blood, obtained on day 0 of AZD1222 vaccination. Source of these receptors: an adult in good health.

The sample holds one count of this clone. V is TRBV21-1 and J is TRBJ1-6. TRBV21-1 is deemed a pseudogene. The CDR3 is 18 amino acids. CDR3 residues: CASSPWGGRGPNNSPLHF. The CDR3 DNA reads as TGTGCCAGCAGCCCCTGGGGGGGGCGGGGGCCTAATAATTCACCCCTCCACTTT.

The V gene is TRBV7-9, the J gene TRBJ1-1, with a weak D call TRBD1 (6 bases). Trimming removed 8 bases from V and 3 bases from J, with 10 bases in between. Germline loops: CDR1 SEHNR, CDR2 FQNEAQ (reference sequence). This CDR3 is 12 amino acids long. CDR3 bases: TGTGCCAGCGGACAGAAATACACTGAAGCTTTCTTT. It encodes CASGQKYTEAFF.

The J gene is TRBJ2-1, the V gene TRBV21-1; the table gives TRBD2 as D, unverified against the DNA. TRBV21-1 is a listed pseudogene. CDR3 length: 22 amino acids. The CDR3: CASSYRAHGTSGDSRSYNEQFF. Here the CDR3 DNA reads TGTGCCAGCAGTTACAGGGCCCACGGGACTAGCGGGGACTCCAGATCCTACAATGAGCAGTTCTTC.

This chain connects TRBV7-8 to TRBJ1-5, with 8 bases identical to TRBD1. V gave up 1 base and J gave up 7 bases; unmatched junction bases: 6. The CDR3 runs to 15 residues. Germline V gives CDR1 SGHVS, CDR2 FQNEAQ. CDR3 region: CASSLGTGRSQPQHF. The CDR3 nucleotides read TGTGCCAGCAGCTTAGGGACAGGGAGGAGCCAGCCCCAGCATTTT.

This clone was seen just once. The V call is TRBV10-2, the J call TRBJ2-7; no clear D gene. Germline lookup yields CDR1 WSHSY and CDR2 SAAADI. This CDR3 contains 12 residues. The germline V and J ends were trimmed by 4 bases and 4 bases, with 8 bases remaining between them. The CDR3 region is CASSGVEYEQYF. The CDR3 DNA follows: TGCGCCAGCAGTGGGGTGGAATACGAGCAGTACTTC.

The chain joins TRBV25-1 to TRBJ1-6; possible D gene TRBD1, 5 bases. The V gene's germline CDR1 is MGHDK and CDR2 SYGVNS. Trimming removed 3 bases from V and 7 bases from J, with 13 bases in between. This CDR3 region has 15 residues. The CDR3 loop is CASSESGRGNSPLHF. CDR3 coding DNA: TGTGCCAGCAGTGAGTCCGGGAGGGGCAATTCACCCCTCCACTTT.

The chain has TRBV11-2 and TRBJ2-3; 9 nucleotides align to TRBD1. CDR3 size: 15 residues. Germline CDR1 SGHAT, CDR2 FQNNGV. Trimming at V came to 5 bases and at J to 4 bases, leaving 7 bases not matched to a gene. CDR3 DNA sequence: TGTGCCAGCAGCAACGGACAGGGGATCGCAGATACGCAGTATTTT. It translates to CASSNGQGIADTQYF.

The CDR3 spells CASSIASGAEQYF. CDR3 sequence (DNA): TGTGCCAGTAGTATAGCGTCAGGGGCCGAGCAGTACTTC. This sequence joins TRBV19 and TRBJ2-7; D is perhaps TRBD1 (6 bases). With 1 base removed from V and 6 bases from J, the gap between germline ends came to 10 bases. There are 13 residues in the CDR3. Looked up from germline, CDR1 is LNHDA and CDR2 is SQIVND (reference sequence).

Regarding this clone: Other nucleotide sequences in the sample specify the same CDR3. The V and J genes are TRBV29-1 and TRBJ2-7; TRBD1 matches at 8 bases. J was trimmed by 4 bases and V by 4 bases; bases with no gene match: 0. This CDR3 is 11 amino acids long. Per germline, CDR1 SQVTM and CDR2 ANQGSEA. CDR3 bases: TGCAGCGTTGGGACAGGGTACGAGCAGTACTTC. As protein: CSVGTGYEQYF.

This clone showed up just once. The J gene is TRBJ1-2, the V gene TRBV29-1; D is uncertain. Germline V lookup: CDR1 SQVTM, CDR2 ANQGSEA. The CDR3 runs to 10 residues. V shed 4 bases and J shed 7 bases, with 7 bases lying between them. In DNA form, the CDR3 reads TGCAGCGTTGCAACGGGTGGCTACACCTTC. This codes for CSVATGGYTF. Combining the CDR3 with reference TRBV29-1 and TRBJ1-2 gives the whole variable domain SAVISQKPSRDICQRGTSLTIQCQVDSQVTMMFWYRQQPGQSLTLIATANQGSEATYESGFVIDKFPISRPNLTFSTLTVSNMSPEDSSIYLCSVATGGYTFGSGTRLTVV.

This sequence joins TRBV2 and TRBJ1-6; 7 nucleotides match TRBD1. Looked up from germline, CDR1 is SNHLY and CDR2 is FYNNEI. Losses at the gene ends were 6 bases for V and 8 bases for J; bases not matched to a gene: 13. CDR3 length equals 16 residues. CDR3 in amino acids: CASRDGTARIDSPLHF. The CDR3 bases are TGTGCCAGCAGGGACGGGACAGCGAGGATAGATTCACCCCTCCACTTT.

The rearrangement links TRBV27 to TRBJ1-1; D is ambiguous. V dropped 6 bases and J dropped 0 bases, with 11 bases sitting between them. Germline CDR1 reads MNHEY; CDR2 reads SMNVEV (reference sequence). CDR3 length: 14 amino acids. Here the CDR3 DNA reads TGTGCCAGCAGCCGCAGGAACCTGAACACTGAAGCTTTCTTT. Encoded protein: CASSRRNLNTEAFF.

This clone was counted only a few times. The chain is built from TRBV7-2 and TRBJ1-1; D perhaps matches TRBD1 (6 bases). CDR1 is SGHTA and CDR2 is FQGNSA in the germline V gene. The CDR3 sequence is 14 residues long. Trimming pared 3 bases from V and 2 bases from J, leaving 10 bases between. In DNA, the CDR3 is TGTGCCAGCAGCTTGGACAGAGCAAACACTGAAGCTTTCTTT. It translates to CASSLDRANTEAFF.

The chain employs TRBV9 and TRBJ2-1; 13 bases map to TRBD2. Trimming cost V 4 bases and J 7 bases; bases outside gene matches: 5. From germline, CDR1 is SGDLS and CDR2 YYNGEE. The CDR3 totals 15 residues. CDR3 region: CASSRWTSGSNEQFF. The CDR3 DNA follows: TGTGCCAGCAGCCGCTGGACTAGCGGGAGTAATGAGCAGTTCTTC.

The CDR3 DNA reads TGCGCCAGCAGCTCAAGGACAGGGGGAGGATGGAACACTGAAGCTTTCTTT. It codes for CASSSRTGGGWNTEAFF. The chain links TRBV5-1 to TRBJ1-1; 10 nucleotides match TRBD1. Trimming removed 3 bases from V and 1 base from J; junction bases left unmatched: 9. CDR1 and CDR2 from the germline V gene are SGHRS and YFSETQ. This CDR3 contains 17 residues. The full variable domain, its missing parts supplied by reference TRBV5-1 and TRBJ1-1, is KAGVTQTPRYLIKTRGQQVTLSCSPISGHRSVSWYQQTPGQGLQFLFEYFSETQRNKGNFPGRFSGRQFSNSRSEMNVSTLELGDSALYLCASSSRTGGGWNTEAFFGQGTRLTVV.

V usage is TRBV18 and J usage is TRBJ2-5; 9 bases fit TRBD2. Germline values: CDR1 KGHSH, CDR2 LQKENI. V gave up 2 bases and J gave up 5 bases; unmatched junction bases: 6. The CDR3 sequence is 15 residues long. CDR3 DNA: TGTGCCAGCTCACCAGTGGCGGGAGGGCAGGAGACCCAGTACTTC. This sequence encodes CASSPVAGGQETQYF. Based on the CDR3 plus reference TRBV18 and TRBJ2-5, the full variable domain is NAGVMQNPRHLVRRRGQEARLRCSPMKGHSHVYWYRQLPEEGLKFMVYLQKENIIDESGMPKERFSAEFPKEGPSILRIQQVVRGDSAAYFCASSPVAGGQETQYFGPGTRLLVL.

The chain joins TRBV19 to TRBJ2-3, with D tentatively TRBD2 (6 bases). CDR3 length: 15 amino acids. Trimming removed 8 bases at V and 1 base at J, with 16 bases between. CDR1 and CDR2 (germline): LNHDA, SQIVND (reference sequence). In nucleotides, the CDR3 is TGTGCCAGTCAAATAAGACTAGGTGGCACAGATACGCAGTATTTT. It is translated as CASQIRLGGTDTQYF.

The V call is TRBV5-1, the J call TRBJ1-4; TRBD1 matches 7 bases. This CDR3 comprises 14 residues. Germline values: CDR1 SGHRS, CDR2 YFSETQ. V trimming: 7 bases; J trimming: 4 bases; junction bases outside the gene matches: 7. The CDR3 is CASRGDSHNEKLFF. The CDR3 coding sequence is TGCGCCAGCCGAGGGGACAGTCATAATGAAAAACTGTTTTTT.

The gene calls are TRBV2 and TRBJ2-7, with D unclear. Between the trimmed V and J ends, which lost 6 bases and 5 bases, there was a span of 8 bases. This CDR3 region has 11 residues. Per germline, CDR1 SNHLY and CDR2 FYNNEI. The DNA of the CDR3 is TGTGCCAGCAGATTGGGTGACGAGCAGTACTTC. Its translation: CASRLGDEQYF.